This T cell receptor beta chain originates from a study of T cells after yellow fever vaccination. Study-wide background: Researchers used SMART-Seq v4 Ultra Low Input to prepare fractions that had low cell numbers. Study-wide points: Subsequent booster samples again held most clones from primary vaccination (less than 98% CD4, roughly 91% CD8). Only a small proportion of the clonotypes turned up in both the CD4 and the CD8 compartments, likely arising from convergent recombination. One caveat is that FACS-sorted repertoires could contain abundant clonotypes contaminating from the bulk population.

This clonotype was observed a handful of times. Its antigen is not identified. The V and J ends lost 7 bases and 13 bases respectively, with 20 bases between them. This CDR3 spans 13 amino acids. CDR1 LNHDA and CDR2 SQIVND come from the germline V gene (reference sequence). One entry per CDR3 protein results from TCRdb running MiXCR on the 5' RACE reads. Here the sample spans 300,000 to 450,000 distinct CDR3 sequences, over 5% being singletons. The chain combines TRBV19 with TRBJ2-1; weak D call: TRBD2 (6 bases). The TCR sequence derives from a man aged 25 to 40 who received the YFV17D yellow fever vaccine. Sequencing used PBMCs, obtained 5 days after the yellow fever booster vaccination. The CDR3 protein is CASTPGRSDSQFF. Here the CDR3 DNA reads TGTGCCAGTACCCCGGGGAGGTCGGATTCACAGTTCTTC.